The next 5 T cell receptor beta chains were all read from a single sample in a study of blood T cell repertoires in COVID-19 (dated by TCRdb to 2020 to 2022). Libraries came from the immunoSEQ multiplex PCR assay. This is the immuneACCESS table as TCRdb keeps it, with only in-frame sequences that have V and J called. A part of the clones is gone; compared with another copy, unresolved V genes explain less than half, and the rest is unexplained. In all, the sample holds roughly 230,000 clones, and approximately 90% of those were seen once. In total, the top ten clones hold approximately 1.8% of the sample. Specimen: peripheral blood. The origin of the receptors is a man in his 70s with acute or convalescent COVID-19.

The rearrangement joins TRBV5-1 to TRBJ1-1; D call uncertain. Germline assignment: CDR1 SGHRS and CDR2 YFSETQ. The V end lost 5 bases, the J end lost 5 bases, and 7 bases lay between the germline ends. The CDR3 consists of 11 residues. The CDR3 nucleotides are TGCGCCAGCAGGATAGAGACTGAAGCTTTCTTT. It specifies CASRIETEAFF.

The genes are TRBV6-5 and TRBJ2-6; D is unresolved. Per the germline V gene, CDR1 is MNHEY and CDR2 is SVGAGI. The CDR3 is made up of 12 amino acids. V was clipped by 6 bases and J by 4 bases, with 4 bases between them. CDR3: CASRLGANVLTF. The CDR3 DNA reads as TGTGCCAGCAGGTTAGGGGCCAACGTCCTGACTTTC.

The chain links TRBV28 to TRBJ1-4; D is uncertain. Trimming removed 3 bases at V and 7 bases at J, with 3 bases between. This CDR3 comprises 11 residues. Per germline, CDR1 MDHEN and CDR2 SYDVKM. The CDR3, as DNA: TGTGCCAGCAGTTTGGCTGAAAAACTGTTTTTT. Protein sequence: CASSLAEKLFF. The full variable domain, in which reference TRBV28 and TRBJ1-4 provide the parts outside the CDR3, is DVKVTQSSRYLVKRTGEKVFLECVQDMDHENMFWYRQDPGLGLRLIYFSYDVKMKEKGDIPEGYSVSREKKERFSLILESASTNQTSMYLCASSLAEKLFFGSGTQLSVL.

This clone is a singleton in its sample. V usage is TRBV13 and J usage is TRBJ2-7, with a possible D match to TRBD1 (6 bases). The V and J ends lost 6 bases and 0 bases respectively, with 15 bases between them. CDR1 and CDR2 (germline): PRHDT, FYEKMQ (reference sequence). CDR3 size: 15 residues. CDR3 in amino acids: CASSHRVGASYEQYF. For the CDR3, the DNA is TGTGCCAGCAGTCACAGGGTAGGTGCCTCCTACGAGCAGTACTTC.

The J gene is TRBJ1-2, the V gene TRBV3-1 (or the pseudogene TRBV3-2); TRBD1 agrees at 9 bases. CDR1 and CDR2 from the germline V gene are LGHDT and YNNKEL (reference sequence). The CDR3 has 13 amino acids. V was clipped by 6 bases and J by 8 bases; unmatched bases: 7. This chain's CDR3 is CASSPGTGSGYTF. The CDR3 DNA is TGTGCCAGCAGTCCCGGGACAGGGTCCGGCTACACCTTC.